The 17 T cell receptor beta chains reported below all come from one sample, sequenced in a study of beta chain features in type 1 diabetes. Study-wide results and caveats: Among all four CD4+ subsets, Type 1 diabetes patients had TCRB CDR3s that were moderately but significantly shorter.

Expressed TCRB transcripts got sequenced, as all isolated RNA was reverse transcribed. Profiling relied on immunoSEQ multiplex PCR, and the TCRdb table lists in-frame clones only, not all of them. The sample holds hundreds of thousands of clones, over 12% seen once. These TCRs are of unknown antigen specificity. The sequenced sample consisted of naive CD4+ T cells from blood. These TCRs come from a man between 18 and 35 years old with type 1 diabetes.

This sequence joins TRBV7-9 and TRBJ1-6, with TRBD1 identical over 7 bases. The germline V gene has CDR1 SEHNR and CDR2 FQNEAQ (reference sequence). Unmatched junction bases numbered 9, after V lost 5 bases and J lost 11 bases. This CDR3 is 14 amino acids long. The CDR3 spells CASSQGQQFPPLHF. DNA for the CDR3: TGTGCCAGCAGCCAGGGACAGCAATTCCCACCCCTCCACTTT.

The chain couples TRBV28 to TRBJ1-1; D is ambiguous. This CDR3 region has 16 residues. Trimming took off 7 bases at V and 0 bases at J, with 18 bases between the two ends. Germline CDR1 reads MDHEN; CDR2 reads SYDVKM. CDR3 sequence: CASTLAAAKMNTEAFF. The CDR3 DNA reads as TGTGCCAGCACCTTGGCGGCAGCGAAAATGAACACTGAAGCTTTCTTT.

This clone turned up a few times. This CDR3 reads CSAKLETQYF. CDR3 DNA: TGCAGCGCCAAATTAGAGACCCAGTACTTC. The chain carries TRBV20-1 and TRBJ2-5; D uncertain. Germline CDR1 is DFQATT and CDR2 is SNEGSKA (reference sequence). The CDR3 extends over 10 amino acids.

The genes are TRBV5-1 and TRBJ2-3; 7 nucleotides match TRBD1. Germline V lookup: CDR1 SGHRS, CDR2 YFSETQ. The CDR3 runs to 15 residues. The V gene end was trimmed by 3 bases and the J gene end by 5 bases; junction bases not matched to a gene: 9. CDR3 amino acids: CASSSGTARRDTQYF. The CDR3 DNA reads as TGCGCCAGCAGCTCCGGGACAGCCAGGAGAGATACGCAGTATTTT.

The chain carries TRBV5-4 and TRBJ1-2; 9 positions agree with TRBD1. The germline CDR1 and CDR2 sequences are SGHNT and YYREEE (reference sequence). Germline trimming cut 0 bases from V and 6 bases from J; bases unmatched to any gene: 0. CDR3 size: 13 residues. This chain's CDR3 is CASSLGTGDGYTF. The CDR3 DNA sequence: TGTGCCAGCAGCTTGGGGACAGGGGATGGCTACACCTTC. The complete variable domain, with remaining parts taken from reference TRBV5-4 and TRBJ1-2, reads ETGVTQSPTHLIKTRGQQVTLRCSSQSGHNTVSWYQQALGQGPQFIFQYYREEENGRGNFPPRFSGLQFPNYSSELNVNALELDDSALYLCASSLGTGDGYTFGSGTRLTVV.

In its sample, this clone was seen many times. The genes are TRBV14 and TRBJ2-1; D is perhaps TRBD1 or TRBD2 (5 bases each). The CDR3 has 14 residues. CDR1 is SGHDN, CDR2 FVKESK, per germline. Trimming pared 4 bases from V and 8 bases from J, leaving 15 bases between. Here the CDR3 DNA reads TGTGCCAGCAGCCCCCGCCTTGGGGGTGATGAGCAGTTCTTC. It yields the protein CASSPRLGGDEQFF.

V usage is TRBV11-2 and J usage is TRBJ2-5; 9 bases line up with TRBD2. This CDR3 contains 14 residues. Looked up from germline, CDR1 is SGHAT and CDR2 is FQNNGV. Trimming removed 5 bases from V and 5 bases from J; junction bases left unmatched: 6. This chain's CDR3 is CASSTGLAMETQYF. The CDR3 DNA reads as TGTGCCAGCAGCACGGGACTAGCTATGGAGACCCAGTACTTC. The variable domain in full, with the rest retrieved from reference TRBV11-2 and TRBJ2-5, is EAGVAQSPRYKIIEKRQSVAFWCNPISGHATLYWYQQILGQGPKLLIQFQNNGVVDDSQLPKDRFSAERLKGVDSTLKIQPAKLEDSAVYLCASSTGLAMETQYFGPGTRLLVL.

The chain couples TRBV2 to TRBJ2-5; D gene uncertain. The germline CDR1 and CDR2 sequences are SNHLY and FYNNEI. Trimming stripped 3 bases from V and 3 bases from J, with 11 bases between. This CDR3 comprises 14 residues. The CDR3 DNA follows: TGTGCCAGCAGTGATAGAACAGACAAAGAGACCCAGTACTTC. Amino acids: CASSDRTDKETQYF.

The rearrangement joins TRBV4-2 to TRBJ2-2, with TRBD1 matching over 8 bases. The germline CDR1 and CDR2 sequences are LGHNA and YNFKEQ. The CDR3 sequence is 16 residues long. The trim removed 0 bases at V and 7 bases at J, leaving 7 bases unmatched. The CDR3 is CASSQEDRARGGELFF. CDR3 sequence (DNA): TGTGCCAGCAGCCAAGAGGACAGGGCCAGGGGCGGGGAGCTGTTTTTT.

The chain couples TRBV5-1 to TRBJ2-7; D remains unclear. Germline V gives CDR1 SGHRS, CDR2 YFSETQ. Trimming pared 2 bases from V and 0 bases from J, leaving 15 bases between. The CDR3 has 16 residues. This chain's CDR3 is CASSFRQVQSSYEQYF. CDR3 bases: TGCGCCAGCAGCTTTCGTCAAGTCCAAAGCTCCTACGAGCAGTACTTC.

The CDR3 is CASSQVGRGVNEQFF. The CDR3 region has the DNA TGCGCCAGCAGCCAAGTCGGCAGGGGGGTCAATGAGCAGTTCTTC. The rearrangement links TRBV4-1 to TRBJ2-1; weak D call: TRBD1 (7 bases). The V and J ends lost 1 base and 6 bases respectively, with 13 bases between them. CDR3 length: 15 residues. Looked up from germline, CDR1 is MGHRA and CDR2 is YSYEKL.

This clone was detected only a few times. V usage is TRBV6-6 and J usage is TRBJ1-2; TRBD1 aligns across 9 bases. Germline V gene lookup returns CDR1 MNHNY and CDR2 SVGAGI (reference sequence). The V and J ends lost 6 bases and 1 base, in that order; junction bases with no gene match: 6. The CDR3 runs to 15 residues. The CDR3 loop is CASRTRTGVNYGYTF. The CDR3 coding sequence is TGTGCCAGCAGGACAAGGACAGGGGTTAACTATGGCTACACCTTC.

The CDR3 here is CASIEDRVNQPQHF. The CDR3 DNA is TGCGCCAGCATCGAGGACAGGGTCAATCAGCCCCAGCATTTT. This chain uses TRBV4-3 with TRBJ1-5; 8 bases are a match to TRBD1. Germline V gives CDR1 LGHNA, CDR2 YSLEER. This CDR3 is built from 14 residues. V lost 7 bases to trimming and J lost 3 bases; unmatched junction nucleotides: 5.

The chain employs TRBV4-1 and TRBJ1-4; TRBD1 is a possible D gene (6 bases). The CDR3 totals 15 residues. Germline V CDR1 and CDR2: MGHRA, YSYEKL. Trimming removed 6 bases from V and 5 bases from J, with 16 bases in between. The CDR3 spells CASSRNRAQNEKLFF. Here the CDR3 DNA reads TGCGCCAGCAGTCGAAACAGGGCACAGAATGAAAAACTGTTTTTT.

This clone was seen a few times. Here the CDR3 DNA reads TGCGCCAGCAGCTTGGTGACAGGGGATGGAAACATTCAGTACTTC. Amino acid sequence: CASSLVTGDGNIQYF. This chain connects TRBV5-1 to TRBJ2-4, with 8 bases matching TRBD1. CDR3 size: 15 residues. J gave up 6 bases and V 0 bases, and 5 bases lay outside the gene matches. The germline V gene has CDR1 SGHRS and CDR2 YFSETQ.

The genes are TRBV7-7 and TRBJ1-5, with a possible D match to TRBD1 (5 bases). The CDR3 totals 13 residues. The germline V gene encodes CDR1 SSHAT and CDR2 FNYEAQ (reference sequence). CDR3 sequence (DNA): TGTGCTGTCGGGGACGTGGGCAATCAGCCCCAGCATTTT. The encoded protein is CAVGDVGNQPQHF.

This clone was counted a few times. This chain links TRBV7-2 with TRBJ2-7; 11 nucleotides line up with TRBD2. The germline CDR1 and CDR2 sequences are SGHTA and FQGNSA. This CDR3 has 14 residues. V was clipped by 2 bases and J by 6 bases; unmatched bases: 3. The CDR3 DNA reads TGTGCCAGCAGCTTACCGACTAGCGGGGCCGAGCAGTACTTC. Amino acid sequence: CASSLPTSGAEQYF.